The clone carrying this T cell receptor beta chain was detected many times. The antigen is not known. Trimming left V 1 base short and J 1 base short, with 11 bases between. CDR1 and CDR2 from the germline V gene are DFQATT and SNEGSKA (reference sequence). The CDR3 runs 14 residues. This record comes from a study of T-cell memory formation after mild COVID-19. Study-level background: TCR clusters were mostly confined to one donor each. General observations from the study: SARS-CoV-2 specificity was not confirmed for second-wave clones peaking on day 37.

The 5'RACE method, run with constant-segment primers, produced TCR alpha and TCR beta cDNA libraries (carrying sample barcodes and UMIs). Each CDR3 protein gets one entry after TCRdb re-called the 5' RACE reads with MiXCR. The sample contains 200,000 to 250,000 distinct CDR3 sequences, 8% to 10% of which appear only once. The source material was PBMCs or a T cell subset sorted from them (not recorded which). The chain combines TRBV20-1 with TRBJ2-7; D possibly corresponds to TRBD1 (5 bases). The receptor comes from a man aged 18 to 30 who had mild COVID-19 (a few samples of this study predate the infection). Cell type and time point are not known. The CDR3 coding sequence is TGCAGTGCTAGAGGAATGGACAAGTCCTACGAGCAGTACGTC. Translation gives CSARGMDKSYEQYV.